This T cell receptor beta chain was captured in a study of blood T cell repertoires in COVID-19. Study-wide background: From the United States, Italy and Spain came samples of acute and convalescent COVID-19.

Participant ages covered about 18 to 100 years across about 25 US areas. Categorization into cohorts depended on clinical history that participants reported. Before being deemed recovered, Cohort 3 donors had two negative PCRs, clearance, or symptom resolution. In regard to this clone: The same CDR3 is also encoded by other DNA sequences in this sample.

V lost 2 bases and J 4 bases, leaving 6 bases between the germline ends. This CDR3 contains 13 residues. In germline, CDR1 is MNHEY, CDR2 SMNVEV (reference sequence). The protocol was immunoSEQ multiplex PCR, while the TCRdb copy is restricted to in-frame clones and leaves out a portion. The sample contains a few hundred thousand clones, about nine tenths of which appear only once. The TCR was taken from a man in his forties who had recovered from COVID-19. Sequences were obtained from PBMCs or T cells enriched from blood (not recorded which). V is TRBV27 and J is TRBJ1-5; no reliable D call. The CDR3 loop reads CASSLTANQPQHF. The CDR3 DNA is TGTGCCAGCAGTTTAACAGCTAATCAGCCCCAGCATTTT.